This T cell receptor beta chain derives from a study of blood T cell repertoires in COVID-19. The repertoire was sequenced with immunoSEQ multiplex PCR; TCRdb's copy has only in-frame clones and lacks some. The data contain about 230,000 clones, less than 90% of them singletons. The germline CDR1 and CDR2 sequences are KGHSH and LQKENI. Losses at the gene ends were 5 bases for V and 7 bases for J; bases not matched to a gene: 20. CDR3 size: 18 residues. This chain joins TRBV18 and TRBJ2-5, with 9 bases that match TRBD2. The sequence came from a woman aged 70 to 79 with active or convalescent COVID-19. Sequenced sample: peripheral blood. The CDR3 is CASSSRTSAGLGEGTQYF. CDR3 nucleotide sequence: TGTGCCAGCTCATCGAGGACTAGCGCGGGACTGGGGGAGGGGACCCAGTACTTC.